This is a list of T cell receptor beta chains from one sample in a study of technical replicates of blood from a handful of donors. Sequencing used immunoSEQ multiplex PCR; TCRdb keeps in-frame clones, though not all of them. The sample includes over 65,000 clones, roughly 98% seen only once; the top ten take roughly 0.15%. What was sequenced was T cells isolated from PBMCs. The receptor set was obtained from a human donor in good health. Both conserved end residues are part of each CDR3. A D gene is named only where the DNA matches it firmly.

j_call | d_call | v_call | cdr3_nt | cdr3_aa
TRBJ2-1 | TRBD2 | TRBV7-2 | TGTGCCAGCAGCTCGCCTAGACTAGCGGGAGAGGCAAATGAGCAGTTCTTC | CASSSPRLAGEANEQFF
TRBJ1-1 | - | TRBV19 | TGTGCCAGTAGTATAGCAGTCTCCACTGAAGCTTTCTTT | CASSIAVSTEAFF
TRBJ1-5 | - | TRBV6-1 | TGTGCCAGCATGGGGGGAGTTCGCAATCAGCCCCAGCATTTT | CASMGGVRNQPQHF
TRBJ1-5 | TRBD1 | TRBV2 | TGTGCCAGCAGCACCGACAGGGCTATGGGTCAGCCCCAGCATTTT | CASSTDRAMGQPQHF
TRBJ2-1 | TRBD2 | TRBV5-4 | TGTGCCAGCAGCTTGGGCGGGAGGGTAAACAATGAGCAGTTCTTC | CASSLGGRVNNEQFF
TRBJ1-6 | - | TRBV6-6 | TGTGCCAGCAGAGACTGGACACGGGTTGGTTCACCCCTCCACTTT | CASRDWTRVGSPLHF
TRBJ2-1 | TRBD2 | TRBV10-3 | TGTGCCATCAGAAATCCTAGCGGGAGTTACAATGAGCAGTTCTTC | CAIRNPSGSYNEQFF
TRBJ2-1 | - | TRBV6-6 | TGTGCCAGCAGTGGGAGTGGGACTGAGTACAATGAGCAGTTCTTC | CASSGSGTEYNEQFF
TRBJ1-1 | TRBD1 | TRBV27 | TGTGCCAGCAGTTCCCAGGGGGCGGTGGGCACTGAAGCTTTCTTT | CASSSQGAVGTEAFF
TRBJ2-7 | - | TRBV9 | TGTGCCAGCAGCACGAGCTCCGGGACATACTACGAGCAGTACTTC | CASSTSSGTYYEQYF
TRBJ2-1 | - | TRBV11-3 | TGTGCCAGCAGCTTAGGGGACATCGCGGGGGTCTCCTACAATGAGCAGTTCTTC | CASSLGDIAGVSYNEQFF
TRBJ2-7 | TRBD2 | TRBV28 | TGTGCCAGCAGTTTAATCAGGATAGCGGGATCCTACGAGCAGTACTTC | CASSLIRIAGSYEQYF
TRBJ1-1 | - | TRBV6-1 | TGTGCCAGCGACCCCTCAAACAGGCAGAACACTGAAGCTTTCTTT | CASDPSNRQNTEAFF
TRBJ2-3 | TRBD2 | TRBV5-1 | TGCGCCAGCAGCCTCGCTAGCGGGAGATTCACAGATACGCAGTATTTT | CASSLASGRFTDTQYF
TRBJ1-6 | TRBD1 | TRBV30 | TGTGCCTGGAGTGGATTTTGGGAGGACAGGGGGAATTCACCCCTCCACTTT | CAWSGFWEDRGNSPLHF